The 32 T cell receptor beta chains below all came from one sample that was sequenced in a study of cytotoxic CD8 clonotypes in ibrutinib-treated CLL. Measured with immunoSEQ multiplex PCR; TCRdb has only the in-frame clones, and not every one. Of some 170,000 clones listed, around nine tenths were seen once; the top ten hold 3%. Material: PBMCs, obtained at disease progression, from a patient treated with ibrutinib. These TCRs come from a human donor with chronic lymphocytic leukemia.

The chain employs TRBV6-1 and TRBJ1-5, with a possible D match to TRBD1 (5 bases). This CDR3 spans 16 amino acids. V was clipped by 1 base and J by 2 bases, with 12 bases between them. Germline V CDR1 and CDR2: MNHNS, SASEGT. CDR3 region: CASSEVLLGRNQPQHF. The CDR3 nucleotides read TGTGCCAGCAGTGAAGTTCTCTTGGGACGCAATCAGCCCCAGCATTTT.

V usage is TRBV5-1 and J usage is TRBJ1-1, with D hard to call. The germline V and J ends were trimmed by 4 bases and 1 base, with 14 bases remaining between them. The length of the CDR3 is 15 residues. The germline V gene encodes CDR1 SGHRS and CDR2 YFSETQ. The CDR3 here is CASSTRETANTEAFF. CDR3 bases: TGCGCCAGCAGCACACGGGAGACGGCGAACACTGAAGCTTTCTTT.

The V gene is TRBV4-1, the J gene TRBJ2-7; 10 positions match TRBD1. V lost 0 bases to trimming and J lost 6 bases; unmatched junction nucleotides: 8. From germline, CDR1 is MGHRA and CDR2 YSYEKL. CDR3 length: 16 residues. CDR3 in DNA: TGCGCCAGCAGCCAAGACCTTCCGGGACAGGGGTCCGAGCAGTACTTC. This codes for CASSQDLPGQGSEQYF.

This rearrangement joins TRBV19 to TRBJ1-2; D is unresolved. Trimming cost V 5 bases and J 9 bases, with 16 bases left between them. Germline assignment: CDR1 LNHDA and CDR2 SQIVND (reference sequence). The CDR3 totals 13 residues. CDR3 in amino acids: CASSPGRDGRYTF. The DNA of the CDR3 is TGTGCCAGTAGTCCCGGGAGGGATGGTCGCTACACCTTC.

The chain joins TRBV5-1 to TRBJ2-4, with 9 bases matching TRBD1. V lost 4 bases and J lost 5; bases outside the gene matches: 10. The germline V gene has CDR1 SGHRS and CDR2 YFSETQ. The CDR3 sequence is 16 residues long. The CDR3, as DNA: TGCGCCAGCAGCCGTGACAGGGGGTATATACAAAACATTCAGTACTTC. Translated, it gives CASSRDRGYIQNIQYF.

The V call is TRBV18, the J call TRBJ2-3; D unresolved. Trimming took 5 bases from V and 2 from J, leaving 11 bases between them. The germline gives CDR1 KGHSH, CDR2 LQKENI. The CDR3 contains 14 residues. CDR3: CASSREMDTDTQYF. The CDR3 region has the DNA TGTGCCAGCTCAAGGGAAATGGACACAGATACGCAGTATTTT. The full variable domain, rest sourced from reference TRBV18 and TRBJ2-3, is NAGVMQNPRHLVRRRGQEARLRCSPMKGHSHVYWYRQLPEEGLKFMVYLQKENIIDESGMPKERFSAEFPKEGPSILRIQQVVRGDSAAYFCASSREMDTDTQYFGPGTRLTVL.

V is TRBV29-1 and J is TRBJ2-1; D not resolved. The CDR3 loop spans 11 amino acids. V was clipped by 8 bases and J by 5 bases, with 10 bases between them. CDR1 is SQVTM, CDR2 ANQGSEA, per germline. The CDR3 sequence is CSQEIHNEQFF. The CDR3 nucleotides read TGCAGCCAGGAGATCCACAATGAGCAGTTCTTC.

Here the CDR3 reads CASSSTGSSSGNTIYF. In DNA form, the CDR3 reads TGCGCCAGCAGCTCGACTGGCAGCAGCTCTGGAAACACCATATATTTT. The chain recombines TRBV5-1 with TRBJ1-3; D not certain. This CDR3 region has 16 residues. CDR1 and CDR2 (germline): SGHRS, YFSETQ. V was cut by 3 bases and J by 0 bases, with 13 bases left in between.

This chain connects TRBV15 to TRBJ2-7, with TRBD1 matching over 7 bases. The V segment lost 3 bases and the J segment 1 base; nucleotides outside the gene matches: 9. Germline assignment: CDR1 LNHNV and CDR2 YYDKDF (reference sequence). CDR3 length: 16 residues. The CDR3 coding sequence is TGTGCCACCAGCAGGAAATTGGGACAGAGATCCTACGAGCAGTACTTC. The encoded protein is CATSRKLGQRSYEQYF.

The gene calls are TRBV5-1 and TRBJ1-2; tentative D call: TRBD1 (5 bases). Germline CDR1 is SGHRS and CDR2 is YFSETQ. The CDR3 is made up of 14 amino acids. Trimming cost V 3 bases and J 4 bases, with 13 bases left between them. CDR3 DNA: TGCGCCAGCAGCTCTTCCGGGAGGGGCTATGGCTACACCTTC. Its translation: CASSSSGRGYGYTF.

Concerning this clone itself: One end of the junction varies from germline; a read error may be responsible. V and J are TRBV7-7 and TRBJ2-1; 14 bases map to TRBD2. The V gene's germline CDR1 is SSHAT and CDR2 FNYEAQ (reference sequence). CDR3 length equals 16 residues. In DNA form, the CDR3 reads TGTGCTAGCAGCCGCAGACTAGCGGGGGGGGTCCATGAGCAGTTCTTC. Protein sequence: CASSRRLAGGVHEQFF.

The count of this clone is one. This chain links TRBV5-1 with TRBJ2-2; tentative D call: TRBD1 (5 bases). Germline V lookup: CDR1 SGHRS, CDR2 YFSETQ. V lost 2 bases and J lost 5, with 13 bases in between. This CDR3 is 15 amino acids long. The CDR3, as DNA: TGCGCCAGCAGCTTCGACAGAGGATCTACCGGGGAGCTGTTTTTT. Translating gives CASSFDRGSTGELFF. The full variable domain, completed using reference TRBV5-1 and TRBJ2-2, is KAGVTQTPRYLIKTRGQQVTLSCSPISGHRSVSWYQQTPGQGLQFLFEYFSETQRNKGNFPGRFSGRQFSNSRSEMNVSTLELGDSALYLCASSFDRGSTGELFFGEGSRLTVL.

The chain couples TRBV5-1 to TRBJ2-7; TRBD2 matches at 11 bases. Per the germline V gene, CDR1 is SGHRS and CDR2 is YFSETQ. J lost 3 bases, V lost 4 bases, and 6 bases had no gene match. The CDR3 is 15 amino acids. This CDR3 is CASSPSGTSGYEQYF. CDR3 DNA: TGCGCCAGCAGCCCCTCCGGGACTAGCGGCTACGAGCAGTACTTC.

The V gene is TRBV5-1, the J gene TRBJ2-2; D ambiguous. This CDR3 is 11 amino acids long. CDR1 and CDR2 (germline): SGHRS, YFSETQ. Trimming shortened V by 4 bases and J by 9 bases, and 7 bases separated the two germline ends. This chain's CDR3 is CASSASRELFF. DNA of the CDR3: TGCGCCAGCAGCGCTTCTAGGGAGCTGTTTTTT.

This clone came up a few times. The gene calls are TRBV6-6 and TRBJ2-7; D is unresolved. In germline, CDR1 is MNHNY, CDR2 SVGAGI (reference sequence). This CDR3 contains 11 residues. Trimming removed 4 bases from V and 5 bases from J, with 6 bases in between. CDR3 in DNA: TGTGCCAGCAGTTCGAGTCACGAGCAGTACTTC. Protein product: CASSSSHEQYF.

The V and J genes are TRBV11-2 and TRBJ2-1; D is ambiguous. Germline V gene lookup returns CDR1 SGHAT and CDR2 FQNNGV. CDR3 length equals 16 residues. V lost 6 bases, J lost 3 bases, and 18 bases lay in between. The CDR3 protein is CASRERIGWDYNEQFF. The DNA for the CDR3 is TGTGCCAGCAGGGAGAGAATAGGGTGGGACTACAATGAGCAGTTCTTC.

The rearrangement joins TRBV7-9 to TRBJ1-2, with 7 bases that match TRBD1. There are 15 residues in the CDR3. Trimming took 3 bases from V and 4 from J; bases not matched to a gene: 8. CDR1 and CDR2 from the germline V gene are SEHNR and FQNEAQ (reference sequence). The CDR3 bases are TGTGCCAGCAGCTTTTTCTCGACAGGGTTCTATGGCTACACCTTC. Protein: CASSFFSTGFYGYTF.

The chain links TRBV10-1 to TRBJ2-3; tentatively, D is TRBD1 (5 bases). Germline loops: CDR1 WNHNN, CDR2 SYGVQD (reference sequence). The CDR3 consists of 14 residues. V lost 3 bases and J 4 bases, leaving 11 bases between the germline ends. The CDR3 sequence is CASSEGAFADTQYF. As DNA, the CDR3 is TGCGCCAGCAGTGAAGGGGCCTTCGCAGATACGCAGTATTTT.

CDR3 in amino acids: CASSEGVAWDHSSYNEQFF. CDR3 bases: TGCGCCAGCAGTGAAGGTGTCGCGTGGGACCATAGCTCCTACAATGAGCAGTTCTTC. This chain joins TRBV10-1 and TRBJ2-1; the D gene could be TRBD1 or TRBD2 (5 bases each). Looked up from germline, CDR1 is WNHNN and CDR2 is SYGVQD (reference sequence). V was cut by 3 bases and J by 0 bases, with 21 bases left in between. The CDR3 runs 19 residues.

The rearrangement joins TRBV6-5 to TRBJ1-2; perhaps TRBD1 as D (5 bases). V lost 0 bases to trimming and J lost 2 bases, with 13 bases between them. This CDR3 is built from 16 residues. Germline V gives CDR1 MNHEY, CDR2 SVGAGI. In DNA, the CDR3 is TGTGCCAGCAGTTACTCGTCTTACAGGAGAAACTATGGCTACACCTTC. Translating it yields CASSYSSYRRNYGYTF.

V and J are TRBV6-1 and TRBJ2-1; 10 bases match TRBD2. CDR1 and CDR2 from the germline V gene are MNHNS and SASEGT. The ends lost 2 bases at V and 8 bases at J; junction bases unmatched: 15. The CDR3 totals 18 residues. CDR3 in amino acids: CASSEISSGSRITDEQFF. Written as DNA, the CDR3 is TGTGCCAGCAGTGAAATCTCTAGCGGGAGCAGAATTACCGATGAGCAGTTCTTC.

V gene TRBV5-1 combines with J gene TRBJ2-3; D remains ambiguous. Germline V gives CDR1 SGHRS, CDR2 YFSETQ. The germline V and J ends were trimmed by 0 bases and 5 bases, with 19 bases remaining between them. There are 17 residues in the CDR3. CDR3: CASSLEGWGTRRDTQYF. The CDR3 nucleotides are TGCGCCAGCAGCTTGGAAGGGTGGGGAACGCGGAGAGATACGCAGTATTTT.

The CDR3 bases are TGTGCCTGGAGTAAGGGGGAGGGCCCCCACGAGCAGTACTTC. This translates into CAWSKGEGPHEQYF. V and J are TRBV30 and TRBJ2-7, with D perhaps matching TRBD2 (7 bases). The CDR3 sequence is 14 residues long. Trimming removed 2 bases from V and 5 bases from J, with 16 bases in between. CDR1 is GTSNPN and CDR2 is SVGIG in the germline V gene (reference sequence).

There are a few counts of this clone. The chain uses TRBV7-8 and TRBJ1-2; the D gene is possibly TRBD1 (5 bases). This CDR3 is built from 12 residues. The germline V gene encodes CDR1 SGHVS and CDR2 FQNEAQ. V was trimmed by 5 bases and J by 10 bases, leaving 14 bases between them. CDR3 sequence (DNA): TGTGCCAGCAGCGCCAGCAGGGTCCCCTACACCTTC. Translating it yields CASSASRVPYTF.

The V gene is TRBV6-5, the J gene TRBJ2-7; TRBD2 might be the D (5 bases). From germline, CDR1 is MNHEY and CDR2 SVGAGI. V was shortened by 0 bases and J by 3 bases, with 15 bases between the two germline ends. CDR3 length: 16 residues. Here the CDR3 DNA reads TGTGCCAGCAGTTACTCGAGGGTGAGGATTTTCTACGAGCAGTACTTC. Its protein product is CASSYSRVRIFYEQYF.

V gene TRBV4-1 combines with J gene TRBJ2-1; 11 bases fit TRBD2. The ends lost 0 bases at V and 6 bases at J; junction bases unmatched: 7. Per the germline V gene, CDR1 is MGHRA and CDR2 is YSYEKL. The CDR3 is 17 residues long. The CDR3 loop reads CASSQDRGTSGFNEQFF. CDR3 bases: TGCGCCAGCAGCCAAGACAGGGGGACTAGCGGATTCAATGAGCAGTTCTTC.

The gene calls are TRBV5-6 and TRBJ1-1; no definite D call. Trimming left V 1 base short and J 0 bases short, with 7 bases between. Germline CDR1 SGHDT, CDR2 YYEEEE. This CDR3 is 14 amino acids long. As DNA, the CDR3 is TGTGCCAGCAGCTTGTCTTTATTGAACACTGAAGCTTTCTTT. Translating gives CASSLSLLNTEAFF.

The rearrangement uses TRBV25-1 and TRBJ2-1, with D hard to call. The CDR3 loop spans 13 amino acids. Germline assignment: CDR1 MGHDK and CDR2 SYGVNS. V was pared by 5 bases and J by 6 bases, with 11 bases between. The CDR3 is CASSRTFSNEQFF. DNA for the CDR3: TGTGCCAGCAGTCGCACATTTTCCAATGAGCAGTTCTTC.

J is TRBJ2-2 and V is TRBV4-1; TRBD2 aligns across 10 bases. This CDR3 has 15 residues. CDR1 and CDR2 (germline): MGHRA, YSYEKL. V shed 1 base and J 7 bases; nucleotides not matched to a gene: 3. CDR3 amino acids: CASSQASGRDGELFF. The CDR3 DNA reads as TGCGCCAGCAGCCAAGCGAGCGGGAGGGACGGGGAGCTGTTTTTT.

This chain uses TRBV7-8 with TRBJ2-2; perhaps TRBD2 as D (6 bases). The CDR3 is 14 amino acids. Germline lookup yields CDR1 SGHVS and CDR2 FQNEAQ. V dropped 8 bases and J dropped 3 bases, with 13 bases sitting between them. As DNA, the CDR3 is TGTGCCAGCCTAGGGAGGTTAGACACCGGGGAGCTGTTTTTT. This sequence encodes CASLGRLDTGELFF.

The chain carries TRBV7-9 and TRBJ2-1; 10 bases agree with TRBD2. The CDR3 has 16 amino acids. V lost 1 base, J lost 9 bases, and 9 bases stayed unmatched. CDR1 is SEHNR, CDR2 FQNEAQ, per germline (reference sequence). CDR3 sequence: CASSLGLAGVHGEQFF. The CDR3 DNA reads TGTGCCAGCAGCTTAGGGCTAGCGGGAGTACACGGTGAGCAGTTCTTC.

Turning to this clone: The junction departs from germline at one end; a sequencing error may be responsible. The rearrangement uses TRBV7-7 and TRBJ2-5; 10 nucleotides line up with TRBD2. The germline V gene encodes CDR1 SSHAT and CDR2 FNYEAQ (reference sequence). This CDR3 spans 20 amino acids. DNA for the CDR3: TGTGCTAGCAGCTTATCGGCTAGCGGGAGCAGATCCCTCTTTTTGGAGACCCAGTACTTC. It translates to CASSLSASGSRSLFLETQYF.